The present TCR beta chain was sequenced within a study of shared clonotypes between healthy human individuals. As regards this clone: The sample holds other DNA sequences that translate to the same CDR3.

Measured with immunoSEQ multiplex PCR; TCRdb has only the in-frame clones, and not every one. Counted here are roughly 1 million clones, approximately 70% occurring once; the ten biggest clones make up over 1.3%. Germline CDR1 and CDR2: SGHNT and YYREEE (reference sequence). V was pared by 5 bases and J by 3 bases, with 3 bases of the junction left unmatched. The CDR3 contains 13 residues. This rearrangement joins TRBV5-4 to TRBJ2-3; 7 positions agree with TRBD1. Sequences were obtained from memory CD4+ T cells sorted from blood. Sample subset: CD45RA-negative fraction. This TCR was sampled from a man younger than 35 in good health. The CDR3 DNA sequence: TGTGCCAGCAGAAAACAGGGGACAGATACGCAGTATTTT. The encoded protein is CASRKQGTDTQYF.